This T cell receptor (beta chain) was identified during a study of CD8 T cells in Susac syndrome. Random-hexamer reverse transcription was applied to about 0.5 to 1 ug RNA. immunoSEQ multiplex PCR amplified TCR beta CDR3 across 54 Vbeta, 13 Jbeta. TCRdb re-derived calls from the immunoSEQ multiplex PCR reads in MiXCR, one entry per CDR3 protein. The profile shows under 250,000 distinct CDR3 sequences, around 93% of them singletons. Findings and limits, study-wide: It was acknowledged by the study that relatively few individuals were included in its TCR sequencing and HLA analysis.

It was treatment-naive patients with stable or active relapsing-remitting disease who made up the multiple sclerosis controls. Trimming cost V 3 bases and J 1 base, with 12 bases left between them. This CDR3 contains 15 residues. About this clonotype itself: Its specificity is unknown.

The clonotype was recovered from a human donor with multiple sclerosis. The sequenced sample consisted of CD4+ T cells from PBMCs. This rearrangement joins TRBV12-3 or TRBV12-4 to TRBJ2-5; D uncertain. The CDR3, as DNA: TGTGCCAGCAGTTTTGGGCTTCACTCCCAAGAGACCCAGTACTTC. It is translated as CASSFGLHSQETQYF.